This T cell receptor beta chain was observed in a study of blood T cells in healthy people across ages. In each sample, at least 6.5 million PBMCs were isolated. Study results and caveats: Older age coincided with a roughly linear decline in TCR beta diversity per million T cells.

Germline-derived CDR1 and CDR2 are MNHEY and SMNVEV (reference sequence). This CDR3 has 15 residues. Trimming cost V 5 bases and J 0 bases, with 12 bases left between them. As concerns this clonotype: What it binds is not known.

Alongside a J-beta primer mix, a sample-barcoded 5' primer served in a second PCR lasting about 7 to 11 cycles. The yield of each sample was at least 2.5 million CDR3-containing paired-end reads. TCRdb reanalysed the 5' RACE reads using MiXCR and keeps one entry per CDR3 protein. The table includes about 1.1 million distinct CDR3 sequences, more than 30% detected once. The sequence derives from a man younger than 35 in good health. Sequencing was carried out using blood. The chain joins TRBV27 to TRBJ2-3; maybe TRBD1 (5 bases). The CDR3 region has the DNA TGTGCCAGCAGTCCGACAGTTGCTAGCACAGATACGCAGTATTTT. Protein product: CASSPTVASTDTQYF.